The clone carrying this TCR beta chain has ten or more counts. The data belong to a study of molecular identifiers for immune sequencing clone quantification. The V gene's germline CDR1 is MNHEY and CDR2 SVGAGI. The CDR3 runs to 15 residues. The V segment lost 5 bases and the J segment 1 base; nucleotides outside the gene matches: 5. TCRdb reprocessed the PCR reads with MiXCR, giving one entry per CDR3 protein. Altogether about 510,000 distinct CDR3 sequences are present, over 20% being singletons, with the ten largest covering 0.7% to 1%. Sequencing was carried out using naive CD8+ T cells from blood, with Jurkat cell RNA spiked in. As to subset: FACS-sorted CD8+CD4-CCR7+CD45RA+ naive T cells. The source of this sequence is a human donor in good health. Some libraries in this study had Jurkat cell RNA spiked in. The chain couples TRBV6-5 to TRBJ2-3; 8 nucleotides match TRBD1. Here the CDR3 DNA reads TGTGCCAGCAGTAAATACAGGGGGGGCACAGATACGCAGTATTTT. This codes for CASSKYRGGTDTQYF.